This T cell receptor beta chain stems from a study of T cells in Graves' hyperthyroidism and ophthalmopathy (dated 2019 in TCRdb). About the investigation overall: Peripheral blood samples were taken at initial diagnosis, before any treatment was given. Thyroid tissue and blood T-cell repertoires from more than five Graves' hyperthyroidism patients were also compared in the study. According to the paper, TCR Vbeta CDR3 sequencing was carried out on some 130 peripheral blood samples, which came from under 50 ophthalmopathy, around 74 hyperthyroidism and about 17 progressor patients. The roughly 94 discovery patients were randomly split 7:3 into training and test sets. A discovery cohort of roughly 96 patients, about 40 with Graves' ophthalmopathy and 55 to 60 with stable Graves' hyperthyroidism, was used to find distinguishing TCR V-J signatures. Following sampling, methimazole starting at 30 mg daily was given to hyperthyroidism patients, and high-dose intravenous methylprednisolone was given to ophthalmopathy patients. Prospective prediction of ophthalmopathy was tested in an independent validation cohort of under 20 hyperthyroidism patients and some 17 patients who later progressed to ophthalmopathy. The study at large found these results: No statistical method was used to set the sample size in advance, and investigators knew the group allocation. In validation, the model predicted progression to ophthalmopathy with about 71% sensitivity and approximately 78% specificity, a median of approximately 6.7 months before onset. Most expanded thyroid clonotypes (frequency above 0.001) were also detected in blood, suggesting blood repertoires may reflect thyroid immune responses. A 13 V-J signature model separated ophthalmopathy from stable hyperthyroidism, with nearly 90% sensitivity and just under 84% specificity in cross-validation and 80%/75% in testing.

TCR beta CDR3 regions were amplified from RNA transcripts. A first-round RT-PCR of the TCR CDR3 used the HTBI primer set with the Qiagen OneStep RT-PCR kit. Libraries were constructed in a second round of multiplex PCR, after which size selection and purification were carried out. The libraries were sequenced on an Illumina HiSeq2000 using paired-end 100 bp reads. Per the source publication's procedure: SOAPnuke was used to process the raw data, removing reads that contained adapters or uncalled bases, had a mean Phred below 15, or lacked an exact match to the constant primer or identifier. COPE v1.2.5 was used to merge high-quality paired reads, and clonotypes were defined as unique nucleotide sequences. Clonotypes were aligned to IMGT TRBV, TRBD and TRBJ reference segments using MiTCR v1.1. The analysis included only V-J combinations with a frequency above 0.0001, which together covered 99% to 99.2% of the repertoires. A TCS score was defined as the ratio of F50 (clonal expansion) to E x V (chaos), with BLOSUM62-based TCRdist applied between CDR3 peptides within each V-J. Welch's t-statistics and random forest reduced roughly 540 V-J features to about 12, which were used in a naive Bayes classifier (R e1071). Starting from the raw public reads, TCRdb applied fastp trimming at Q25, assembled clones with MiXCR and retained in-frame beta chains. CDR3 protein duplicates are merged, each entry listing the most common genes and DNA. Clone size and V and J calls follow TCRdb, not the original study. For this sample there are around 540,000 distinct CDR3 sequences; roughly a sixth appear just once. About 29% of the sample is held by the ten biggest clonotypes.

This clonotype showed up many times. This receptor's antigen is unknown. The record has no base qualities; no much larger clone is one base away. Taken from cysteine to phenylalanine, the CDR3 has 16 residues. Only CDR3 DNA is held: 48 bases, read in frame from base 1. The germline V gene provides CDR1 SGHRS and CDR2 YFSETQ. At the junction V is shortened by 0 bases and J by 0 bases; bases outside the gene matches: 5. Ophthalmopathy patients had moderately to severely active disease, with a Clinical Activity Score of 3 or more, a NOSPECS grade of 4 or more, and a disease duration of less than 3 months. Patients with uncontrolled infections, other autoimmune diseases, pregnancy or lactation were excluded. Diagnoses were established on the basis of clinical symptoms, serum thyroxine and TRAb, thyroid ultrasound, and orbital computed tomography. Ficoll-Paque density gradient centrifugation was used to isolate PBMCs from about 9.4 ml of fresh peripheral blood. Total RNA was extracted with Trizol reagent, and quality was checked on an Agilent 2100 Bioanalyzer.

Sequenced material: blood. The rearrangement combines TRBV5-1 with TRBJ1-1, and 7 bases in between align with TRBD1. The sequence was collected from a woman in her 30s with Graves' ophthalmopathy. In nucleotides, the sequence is TGCGCCAGCAGCTTGGATACAGGGGTTGTGAACACTGAAGCTTTCTTT. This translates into CASSLDTGVVNTEAFF.